This T cell receptor (beta chain) was captured in a study of OX40 agonist ivuxolimab in advanced cancers. Study-wide background: Ivuxolimab doses were 0.01, 0.1, 0.3, 1.5, 3 or 10 mg/kg every 2 weeks.

Assay: immunoSEQ multiplex PCR; the TCRdb copy retains only in-frame clones and omits some. Of approximately 68,000 clones in the sample, 75% to 90% were seen once. This CDR3 is built from 14 residues. With V trimmed by 4 bases and J by 0 bases, 3 bases remained unmatched. Germline V gene sequence: CDR1 SNHLY, CDR2 FYNNEI. The sequence was collected from an adult with an advanced solid tumor such as melanoma, head and neck, liver or kidney cancer. The chain links TRBV2 to TRBJ2-7, with TRBD2 identical over 7 bases. The input for sequencing was CD4+ or CD8+ T cells sorted from blood, taken in a trial of the OX40 agonist ivuxolimab. Written as DNA, the CDR3 is TGTGCCAGCAGTGGTACGGGAGGCTCCTACGAGCAGTACTTC. Its protein product is CASSGTGGSYEQYF.